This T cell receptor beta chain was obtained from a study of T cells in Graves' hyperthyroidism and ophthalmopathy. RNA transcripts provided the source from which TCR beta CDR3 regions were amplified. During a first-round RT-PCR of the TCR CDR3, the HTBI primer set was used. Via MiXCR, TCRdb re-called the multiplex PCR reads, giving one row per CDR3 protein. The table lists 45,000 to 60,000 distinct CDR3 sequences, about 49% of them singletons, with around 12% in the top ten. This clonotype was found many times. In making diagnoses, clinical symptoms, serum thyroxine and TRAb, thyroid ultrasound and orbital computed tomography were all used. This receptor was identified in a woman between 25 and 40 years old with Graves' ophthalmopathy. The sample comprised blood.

CDR3 region: CASSRRQGLGEAFF. The CDR3 region has the DNA TGTGCCAGCAGCCGACGACAGGGTTTAGGTGAAGCTTTCTTT. This chain uses TRBV7-9 with TRBJ1-1; TRBD1 matches 7 bases. After removal of 5 bases from V and 7 bases from J, the junction contained 10 bases not matched to a gene. Germline V CDR1 and CDR2: SEHNR, FQNEAQ (reference sequence). This CDR3 has 14 amino acids.